A selection of T cell receptor beta chains follows, all from one sample in a study of T cell responses to AZD1222 COVID-19 vaccine. The protocol was immunoSEQ multiplex PCR, while the TCRdb copy is restricted to in-frame clones and leaves out a portion. Among some 180,000 clones listed, over 80% were seen once. Material: peripheral blood, obtained on day 0 of AZD1222 vaccination. These receptors were taken from an adult in good health. CDR3s include the opening cysteine and the closing phenylalanine or tryptophan. D genes are given only for firm matches. Clone size is not always given. Where it is, it says once, few, many or a class for expanded clones.

clone size: -
D gene: -
J gene: TRBJ1-6
CDR3 length: 12
V gene: TRBV19
CDR3 protein: CASRNDNSPLHF
CDR3 DNA: TGTGCCAGTAGAAATGATAATTCACCCCTCCACTTT

clone size: -
D gene: -
J gene: TRBJ1-3
CDR3 length: 15
V gene: TRBV5-6
CDR3 protein: CASSPPGVSGNTIYF
CDR3 DNA: TGTGCCAGCAGCCCCCCCGGGGTCTCTGGAAACACCATATATTTT

clone size: -
D gene: TRBD1
J gene: TRBJ1-3
CDR3 length: 17
V gene: TRBV4-3
CDR3 protein: CASSQDWDRAGGNTIYF
CDR3 DNA: TGCGCCAGCAGCCAAGATTGGGACAGGGCGGGAGGAAACACCATATATTTT

clone size: -
D gene: TRBD1
J gene: TRBJ2-5
CDR3 length: 16
V gene: TRBV2
CDR3 protein: CAGGPQGGRGAETQYF
CDR3 DNA: TGTGCCGGCGGACCACAAGGGGGCCGAGGGGCAGAGACCCAGTACTTC

clone size: -
D gene: -
J gene: TRBJ1-1
CDR3 length: 15
V gene: TRBV18
CDR3 protein: CASSPVGQMNTEAFF
CDR3 DNA: TGTGCCAGCTCACCAGTGGGCCAGATGAACACTGAAGCTTTCTTT

clone size: -
D gene: -
J gene: TRBJ2-2
CDR3 length: 12
V gene: TRBV27
CDR3 protein: CASSLNTGELFF
CDR3 DNA: TGTGCCAGCAGTTTAAACACCGGGGAGCTGTTTTTT

clone size: -
D gene: TRBD1
J gene: TRBJ1-5
CDR3 length: 14
V gene: TRBV19
CDR3 protein: CASSIRDSHQPQHF
CDR3 DNA: TGTGCCAGTAGTATCCGGGACAGTCATCAGCCCCAGCATTTT

clone size: -
D gene: -
J gene: TRBJ1-1
CDR3 length: 15
V gene: TRBV5-1
CDR3 protein: CASSQTQGRGGEAFF
CDR3 DNA: TGCGCCAGCAGCCAGACCCAGGGGCGAGGTGGTGAAGCTTTCTTT

clone size: -
D gene: -
J gene: TRBJ2-3
CDR3 length: 14
V gene: TRBV7-5
CDR3 protein: CARSRGGITDTQYF
CDR3 DNA: TGTGCCAGAAGCCGGGGGGGGATCACAGATACGCAGTATTTT

clone size: -
D gene: TRBD1
J gene: TRBJ2-1
CDR3 length: 11
V gene: TRBV9
CDR3 protein: CASSGQGVVLF
CDR3 DNA: TGTGCCAGCAGCGGACAGGGTGTAGTGCTCTTC

clone size: -
D gene: -
J gene: TRBJ1-1
CDR3 length: 15
V gene: TRBV7-2
CDR3 protein: CASSLAQGPATEAFF
CDR3 DNA: TGTGCCAGCAGCTTAGCTCAGGGGCCGGCGACTGAAGCTTTCTTT

clone size: -
D gene: TRBD2
J gene: TRBJ2-7
CDR3 length: 15
V gene: TRBV25-1
CDR3 protein: CASSDITSDRYEQYF
CDR3 DNA: TGTGCCAGCAGTGACATAACTAGCGATCGATACGAGCAGTACTTC

clone size: -
D gene: TRBD2
J gene: TRBJ2-5
CDR3 length: 13
V gene: TRBV27
CDR3 protein: CASSLSREGTQYF
CDR3 DNA: TGTGCCAGCAGTTTATCCAGGGAGGGGACCCAGTACTTC

clone size: -
D gene: -
J gene: TRBJ1-3
CDR3 length: 15
V gene: TRBV10-1
CDR3 protein: CASSRGHLSGNTIYF
CDR3 DNA: TGCGCCAGCAGTCGAGGACACCTCTCTGGAAACACCATATATTTT

clone size: -
D gene: -
J gene: TRBJ2-7
CDR3 length: 13
V gene: TRBV6-5
CDR3 protein: CASSPAGAYEQYF
CDR3 DNA: TGTGCCAGCAGTCCCGCAGGGGCCTACGAGCAGTACTTC

clone size: -
D gene: -
J gene: TRBJ1-1
CDR3 length: 14
V gene: TRBV6-5
CDR3 protein: CASIQDRMNTEAFF
CDR3 DNA: TGTGCCAGCATACAGGACCGAATGAACACTGAAGCTTTCTTT

clone size: -
D gene: -
J gene: TRBJ2-3
CDR3 length: 13
V gene: TRBV5-1
CDR3 protein: CASRPPSTDTQYF
CDR3 DNA: TGCGCCAGCCGGCCCCCAAGCACAGATACGCAGTATTTT

clone size: -
D gene: TRBD1
J gene: TRBJ2-6
CDR3 length: 16
V gene: TRBV5-1
CDR3 protein: CASSLDRGPGANVLTF
CDR3 DNA: TGCGCCAGCAGCCTCGACAGGGGCCCCGGGGCCAACGTCCTGACTTTC

clone size: -
D gene: -
J gene: TRBJ1-4
CDR3 length: 14
V gene: TRBV27
CDR3 protein: CASSGRGSGEKLFF
CDR3 DNA: TGTGCCAGCAGCGGCAGGGGATCGGGCGAAAAACTGTTTTTT

clone size: few
D gene: -
J gene: TRBJ1-1
CDR3 length: 15
V gene: TRBV5-6
CDR3 protein: CASSFKLSGSTEAFF
CDR3 DNA: TGTGCCAGCAGCTTTAAATTGTCAGGAAGCACTGAAGCTTTCTTT

clone size: -
D gene: -
J gene: TRBJ2-1
CDR3 length: 14
V gene: TRBV28
CDR3 protein: CASSLLGVVDEQFF
CDR3 DNA: TGTGCCAGCAGCCTCCTCGGGGTCGTGGATGAGCAGTTCTTC

clone size: -
D gene: TRBD1
J gene: TRBJ2-7
CDR3 length: 14
V gene: TRBV9
CDR3 protein: CASSGDRGSGEQYF
CDR3 DNA: TGTGCCAGCAGCGGGGACAGGGGAAGTGGCGAGCAGTACTTC

clone size: -
D gene: -
J gene: TRBJ1-1
CDR3 length: 15
V gene: TRBV27
CDR3 protein: CASSSLLGTDTEAFF
CDR3 DNA: TGTGCCAGCAGTTCCCTCCTCGGAACGGACACTGAAGCTTTCTTT

clone size: -
D gene: -
J gene: TRBJ1-1
CDR3 length: 12
V gene: TRBV28
CDR3 protein: CASSLLHLEAFF
CDR3 DNA: TGTGCCAGCAGTTTGTTACATCTTGAAGCTTTCTTT

clone size: -
D gene: TRBD1
J gene: TRBJ1-1
CDR3 length: 17
V gene: TRBV9
CDR3 protein: CASTPRGTAVMNTEAFF
CDR3 DNA: TGTGCCAGCACCCCAAGGGGGACAGCTGTTATGAACACTGAAGCTTTCTTT

clone size: -
D gene: -
J gene: TRBJ1-1
CDR3 length: 11
V gene: TRBV20-1
CDR3 protein: CSAPDAVEAFF
CDR3 DNA: TGCAGTGCTCCGGACGCCGTGGAAGCTTTCTTT

clone size: once
D gene: TRBD1
J gene: TRBJ1-1
CDR3 length: 15
V gene: TRBV6-5
CDR3 protein: CASSYSGQGNAEAFF
CDR3 DNA: TGTGCCAGCAGTTACTCGGGACAGGGGAACGCTGAAGCTTTCTTT

clone size: -
D gene: -
J gene: TRBJ2-7
CDR3 length: 14
V gene: TRBV5-1
CDR3 protein: CASSSMEGPYEQYF
CDR3 DNA: TGCGCCAGCAGCTCCATGGAGGGGCCCTACGAGCAGTACTTC

clone size: -
D gene: TRBD2
J gene: TRBJ2-7
CDR3 length: 16
V gene: TRBV13
CDR3 protein: CASSSILREGSYEQYF
CDR3 DNA: TGTGCCAGCAGTTCTATTCTGCGGGAGGGCTCCTACGAGCAGTACTTC

clone size: -
D gene: TRBD1
J gene: TRBJ1-6
CDR3 length: 14
V gene: TRBV4-1
CDR3 protein: CASRVTGERSPLHF
CDR3 DNA: TGCGCCAGCAGGGTGACAGGGGAGAGGTCACCCCTCCACTTT

clone size: -
D gene: -
J gene: TRBJ1-5
CDR3 length: 14
V gene: TRBV7-9
CDR3 protein: CASSLGGGNQPQHF
CDR3 DNA: TGTGCCAGCAGCTTAGGAGGGGGGAATCAGCCCCAGCATTTT

clone size: -
D gene: -
J gene: TRBJ2-1
CDR3 length: 17
V gene: TRBV11-2
CDR3 protein: CASSYRAGTSSYNEQFF
CDR3 DNA: TGTGCCAGCAGCTACCGGGCGGGAACCTCCTCCTACAATGAGCAGTTCTTC

clone size: few
D gene: -
J gene: TRBJ1-5
CDR3 length: 17
V gene: TRBV10-3
CDR3 protein: CAISGGGGGAIDQPQHF
CDR3 DNA: TGTGCCATCAGTGGTGGGGGAGGGGGGGCCATAGATCAGCCCCAGCATTTT

clone size: -
D gene: TRBD1
J gene: TRBJ1-2
CDR3 length: 12
V gene: TRBV29-1
CDR3 protein: CSVEPTGGGYTF
CDR3 DNA: TGCAGCGTTGAACCGACAGGGGGTGGCTACACCTTC

clone size: once
D gene: TRBD1
J gene: TRBJ1-2
CDR3 length: 14
V gene: TRBV2
CDR3 protein: CASSADRVVGGYTF
CDR3 DNA: TGTGCCAGCAGTGCGGACAGGGTGGTAGGGGGCTACACCTTC

clone size: -
D gene: TRBD1
J gene: TRBJ1-3
CDR3 length: 15
V gene: TRBV7-2
CDR3 protein: CASSSSQGAGNTIYF
CDR3 DNA: TGTGCCAGCAGCTCGAGTCAGGGGGCGGGAAACACCATATATTTT

clone size: -
D gene: -
J gene: TRBJ1-4
CDR3 length: 14
V gene: TRBV4-1
CDR3 protein: CASSQVSANEKLFF
CDR3 DNA: TGCGCCAGCAGCCAAGTCTCGGCTAATGAAAAACTGTTTTTT

clone size: -
D gene: -
J gene: TRBJ2-7
CDR3 length: 13
V gene: TRBV2
CDR3 protein: CASSEGSSYEQYF
CDR3 DNA: TGTGCCAGCAGTGAGGGGAGCTCCTACGAGCAGTACTTC

clone size: few
D gene: -
J gene: TRBJ2-5
CDR3 length: 14
V gene: TRBV2
CDR3 protein: CASSVGASYGTQYF
CDR3 DNA: TGTGCCAGCAGTGTCGGGGCTAGCTATGGGACCCAGTACTTC

clone size: once
D gene: TRBD2
J gene: TRBJ2-3
CDR3 length: 16
V gene: TRBV28
CDR3 protein: CASSPLSGGNTDTQYF
CDR3 DNA: TGTGCCAGCAGCCCCCTGTCGGGGGGGAACACAGATACGCAGTATTTT

clone size: -
D gene: -
J gene: TRBJ2-3
CDR3 length: 13
V gene: TRBV29-1
CDR3 protein: CSVGGRSTDTQYF
CDR3 DNA: TGCAGCGTTGGGGGCAGGTCCACAGATACGCAGTATTTT

clone size: few
D gene: TRBD1
J gene: TRBJ1-2
CDR3 length: 14
V gene: TRBV7-2
CDR3 protein: CASSSMTGSHGYTF
CDR3 DNA: TGTGCCAGCAGCTCGATGACAGGGTCTCATGGCTACACCTTC

clone size: -
D gene: -
J gene: TRBJ1-2
CDR3 length: 14
V gene: TRBV10-3
CDR3 protein: CAIWSPGGRDGYTF
CDR3 DNA: TGTGCCATCTGGAGCCCGGGGGGGAGAGACGGCTACACCTTC

clone size: -
D gene: -
J gene: TRBJ1-1
CDR3 length: 14
V gene: TRBV5-1
CDR3 protein: CASSFELMNTEAFF
CDR3 DNA: TGCGCCAGCAGCTTCGAACTGATGAACACTGAAGCTTTCTTT

clone size: -
D gene: -
J gene: TRBJ1-1
CDR3 length: 13
V gene: TRBV7-2
CDR3 protein: CASGWGANMEAFF
CDR3 DNA: TGTGCCAGCGGTTGGGGGGCCAATATGGAAGCTTTCTTT

clone size: -
D gene: TRBD1
J gene: TRBJ1-1
CDR3 length: 12
V gene: TRBV12-3/TRBV12-4
CDR3 protein: CASSPGTGEAFF
CDR3 DNA: TGTGCCAGCAGTCCAGGGACAGGGGAAGCTTTCTTT

clone size: -
D gene: TRBD1
J gene: TRBJ1-2
CDR3 length: 15
V gene: TRBV28
CDR3 protein: CASSPPQGAGYGYTF
CDR3 DNA: TGTGCCAGCAGTCCTCCTCAGGGGGCGGGCTATGGCTACACCTTC

clone size: -
D gene: TRBD1
J gene: TRBJ1-2
CDR3 length: 15
V gene: TRBV5-4
CDR3 protein: CASSLQGQGSYGYTF
CDR3 DNA: TGTGCCAGCAGCTTGCAGGGACAGGGTTCCTATGGCTACACCTTC

clone size: -
D gene: -
J gene: TRBJ2-1
CDR3 length: 13
V gene: TRBV19
CDR3 protein: CASSMVRDAEQFF
CDR3 DNA: TGTGCCAGTAGTATGGTCCGAGACGCTGAGCAGTTCTTC

clone size: -
D gene: TRBD1
J gene: TRBJ2-7
CDR3 length: 14
V gene: TRBV27
CDR3 protein: CASSRTGQGYEQYF
CDR3 DNA: TGTGCCAGCAGTCGGACAGGGCAAGGCTACGAGCAGTACTTC

clone size: -
D gene: TRBD1
J gene: TRBJ1-5
CDR3 length: 15
V gene: TRBV7-2
CDR3 protein: CASSSNRGQAQPQHF
CDR3 DNA: TGTGCCAGCAGCTCCAACAGGGGGCAGGCTCAGCCCCAGCATTTT

clone size: -
D gene: -
J gene: TRBJ2-7
CDR3 length: 14
V gene: TRBV5-4
CDR3 protein: CASSLIPDSYEQYF
CDR3 DNA: TGTGCCAGCAGCTTGATTCCCGACTCCTACGAGCAGTACTTC

clone size: -
D gene: -
J gene: TRBJ1-2
CDR3 length: 14
V gene: TRBV11-2
CDR3 protein: CASSLVQGLSGYTF
CDR3 DNA: TGTGCCAGCAGCTTAGTACAGGGACTCTCTGGCTACACCTTC